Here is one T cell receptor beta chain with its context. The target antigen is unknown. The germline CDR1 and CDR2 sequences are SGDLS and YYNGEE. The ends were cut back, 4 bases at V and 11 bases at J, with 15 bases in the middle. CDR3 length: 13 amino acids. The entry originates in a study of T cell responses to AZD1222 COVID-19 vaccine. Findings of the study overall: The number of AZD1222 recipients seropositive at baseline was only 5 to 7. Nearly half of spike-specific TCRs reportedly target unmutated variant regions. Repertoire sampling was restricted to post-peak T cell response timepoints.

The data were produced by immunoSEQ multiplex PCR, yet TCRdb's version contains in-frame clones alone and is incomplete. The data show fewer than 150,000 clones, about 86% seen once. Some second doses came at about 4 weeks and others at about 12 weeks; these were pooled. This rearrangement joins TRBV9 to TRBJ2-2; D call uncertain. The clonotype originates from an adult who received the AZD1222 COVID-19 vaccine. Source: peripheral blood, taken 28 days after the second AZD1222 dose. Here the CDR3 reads CASSPLRNGELFF. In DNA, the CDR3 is TGTGCCAGCAGCCCCCTTCGCAACGGTGAGCTGTTTTTT.